This TCR beta chain was retrieved from a study of T-cell memory formation after mild COVID-19. TCRdb re-called the 5' RACE reads with MiXCR, one entry per CDR3 protein. The sample contains 300,000 or so distinct CDR3 sequences, about 17% of which appear only once. This clonotype occurred a few times. V lost 11 bases, J lost 5 bases, and 21 bases lay in between. The CDR3 has 14 amino acids. Germline loops: CDR1 SNHLY, CDR2 FYNNEI. This receptor was identified in a man between 18 and 29 years old who had mild COVID-19 (a few samples of this study predate the infection). Cell type and time point are not known. The J gene is TRBJ2-5, the V gene TRBV2; D tentatively fits TRBD1 or TRBD2 (7 bases each). The sequenced sample was PBMCs or a T cell subset sorted from them (not recorded which). DNA for the CDR3: TGTGCCGAATCACAGGGGAGGGGCTACGAGACCCAGTACTTC. Protein product: CAESQGRGYETQYF.